This T cell receptor (beta chain) was captured by sequencing in a study of T cells in Graves' hyperthyroidism and ophthalmopathy. On the study more broadly: Pretreatment peripheral blood was obtained at initial diagnosis.

RNA transcripts yielded amplified TCR beta CDR3 regions. The HTBI primer set was used in a first-round RT-PCR of the TCR CDR3. TCRdb called the multiplex PCR reads again in MiXCR, with one record for every CDR3 protein. The sample holds about 500,000 distinct CDR3 sequences, 14% seen once. This clonotype was counted at least ten times. Its target is unknown. The germline V gene encodes CDR1 MNHNS and CDR2 SASEGT. The V gene end was trimmed by 3 bases and the J gene end by 2 bases; junction bases not matched to a gene: 4. The CDR3 is made up of 16 amino acids. General study results and limits: Ophthalmopathy cases were set apart from stable hyperthyroidism by a 13 V-J model. Most clonotypes expanded in the thyroid (above 0.001) were also present in blood.

Stable hyperthyroidism: no ophthalmopathy progression over 18 months of follow-up. The chain recombines TRBV6-1 with TRBJ2-7; the match to TRBD2 covers 13 bases. The clonotype originates from a woman between 18 and 29 years old with Graves' hyperthyroidism. Input material: blood. The CDR3 here is CASSDPGTSGTYEQYV. The CDR3 DNA sequence: TGTGCCAGCAGTGACCCCGGGACTAGCGGGACCTACGAGCAGTACGTC.